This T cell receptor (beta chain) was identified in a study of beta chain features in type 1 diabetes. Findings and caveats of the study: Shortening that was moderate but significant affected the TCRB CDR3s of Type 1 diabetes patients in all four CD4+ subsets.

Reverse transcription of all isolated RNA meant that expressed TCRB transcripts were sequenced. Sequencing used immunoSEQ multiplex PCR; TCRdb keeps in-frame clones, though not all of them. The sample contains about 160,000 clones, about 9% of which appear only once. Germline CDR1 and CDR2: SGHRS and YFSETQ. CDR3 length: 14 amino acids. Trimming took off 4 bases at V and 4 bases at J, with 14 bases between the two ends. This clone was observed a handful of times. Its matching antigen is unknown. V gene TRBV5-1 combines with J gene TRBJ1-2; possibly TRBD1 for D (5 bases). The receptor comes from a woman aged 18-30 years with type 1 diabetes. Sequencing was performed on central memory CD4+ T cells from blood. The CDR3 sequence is CASSPSDSPYGYTF. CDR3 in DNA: TGCGCCAGCAGCCCCAGCGACAGCCCCTATGGCTACACCTTC.